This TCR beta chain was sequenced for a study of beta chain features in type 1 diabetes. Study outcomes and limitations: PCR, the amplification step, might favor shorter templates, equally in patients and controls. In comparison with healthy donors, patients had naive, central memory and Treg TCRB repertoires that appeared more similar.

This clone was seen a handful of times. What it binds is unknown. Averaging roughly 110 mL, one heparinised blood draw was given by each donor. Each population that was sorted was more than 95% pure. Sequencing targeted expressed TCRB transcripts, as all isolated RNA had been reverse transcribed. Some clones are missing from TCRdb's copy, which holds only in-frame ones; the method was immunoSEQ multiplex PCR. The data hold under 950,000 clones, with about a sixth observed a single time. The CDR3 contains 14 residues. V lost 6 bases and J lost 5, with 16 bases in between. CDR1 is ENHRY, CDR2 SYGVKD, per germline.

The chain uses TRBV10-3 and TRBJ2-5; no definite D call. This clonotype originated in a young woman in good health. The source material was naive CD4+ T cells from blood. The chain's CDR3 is CAIRSSPTRETQYF. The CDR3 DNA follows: TGTGCCATCAGGTCCAGCCCGACGCGGGAGACCCAGTACTTC.